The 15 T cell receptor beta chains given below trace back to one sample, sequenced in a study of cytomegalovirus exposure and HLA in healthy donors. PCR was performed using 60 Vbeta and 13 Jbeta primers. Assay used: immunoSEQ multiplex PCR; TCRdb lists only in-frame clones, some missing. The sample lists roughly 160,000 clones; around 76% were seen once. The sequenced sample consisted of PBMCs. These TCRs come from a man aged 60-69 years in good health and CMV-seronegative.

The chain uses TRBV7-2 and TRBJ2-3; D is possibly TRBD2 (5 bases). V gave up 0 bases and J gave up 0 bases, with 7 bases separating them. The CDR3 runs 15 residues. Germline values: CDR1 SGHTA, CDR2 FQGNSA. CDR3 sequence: CASSLAGGSTDTQYF. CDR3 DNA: TGTGCCAGCAGCTTAGCCGGCGGGAGCACAGATACGCAGTATTTT. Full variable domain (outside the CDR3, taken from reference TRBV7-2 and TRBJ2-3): GAGVSQSPSNKVTEKGKDVELRCDPISGHTALYWYRQSLGQGLEFLIYFQGNSAPDKSGLPSDRFSAERTGGSVSTLTIQRTQQEDSAVYLCASSLAGGSTDTQYFGPGTRLTVL.

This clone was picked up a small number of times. The CDR3, as DNA: TGTGCCAGCAGCTTATCGGCGGGGGTTGAAGCTTTCTTT. Amino acids: CASSLSAGVEAFF. This rearrangement joins TRBV11-3 to TRBJ1-1; a weak D match, TRBD1 (5 bases). The germline V gene encodes CDR1 SGHNT and CDR2 YENEEA. Trimming left V 2 bases short and J 7 bases short, with 11 bases between. The CDR3 is 13 residues long.

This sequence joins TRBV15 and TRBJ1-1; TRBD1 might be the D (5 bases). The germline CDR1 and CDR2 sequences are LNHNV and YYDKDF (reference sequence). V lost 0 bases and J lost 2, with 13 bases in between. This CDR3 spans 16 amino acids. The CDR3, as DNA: TGTGCCACCAGCAGAGACATCAATCAGGGTAACACTGAAGCTTTCTTT. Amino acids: CATSRDINQGNTEAFF.

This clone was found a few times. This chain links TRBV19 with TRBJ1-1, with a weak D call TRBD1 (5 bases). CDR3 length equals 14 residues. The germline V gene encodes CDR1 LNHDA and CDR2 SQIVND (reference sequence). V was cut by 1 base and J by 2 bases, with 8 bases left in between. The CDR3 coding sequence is TGTGCCAGTAGTATAGGACAGTTTAACACTGAAGCTTTCTTT. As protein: CASSIGQFNTEAFF.

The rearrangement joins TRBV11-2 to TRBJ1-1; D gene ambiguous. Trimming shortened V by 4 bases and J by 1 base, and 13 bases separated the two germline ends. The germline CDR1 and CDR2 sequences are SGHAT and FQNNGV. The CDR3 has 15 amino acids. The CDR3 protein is CASSSGGWENTEAFF. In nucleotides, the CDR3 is TGTGCCAGCAGCTCAGGCGGGTGGGAGAACACTGAAGCTTTCTTT.

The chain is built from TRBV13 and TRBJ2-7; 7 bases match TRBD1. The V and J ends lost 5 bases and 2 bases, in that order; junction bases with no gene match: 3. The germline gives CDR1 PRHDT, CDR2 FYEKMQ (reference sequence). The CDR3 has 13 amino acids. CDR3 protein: CASSGTETYEQYF. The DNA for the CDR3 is TGTGCCAGCAGCGGGACAGAGACCTACGAGCAGTACTTC.

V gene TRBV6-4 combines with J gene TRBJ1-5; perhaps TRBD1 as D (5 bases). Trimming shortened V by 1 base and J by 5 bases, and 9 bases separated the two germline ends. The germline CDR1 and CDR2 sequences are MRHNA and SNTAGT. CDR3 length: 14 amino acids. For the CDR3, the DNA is TGTGCCAGCAGTGACTTGCGGGGGGATCAGCCCCAGCATTTT. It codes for CASSDLRGDQPQHF.

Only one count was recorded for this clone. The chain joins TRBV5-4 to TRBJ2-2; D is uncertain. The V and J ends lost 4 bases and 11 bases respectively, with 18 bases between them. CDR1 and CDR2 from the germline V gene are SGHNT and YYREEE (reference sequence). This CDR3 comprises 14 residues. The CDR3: CASSPKNSGEELFF. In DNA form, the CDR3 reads TGTGCCAGCAGCCCCAAGAACAGTGGTGAAGAGCTGTTTTTT.

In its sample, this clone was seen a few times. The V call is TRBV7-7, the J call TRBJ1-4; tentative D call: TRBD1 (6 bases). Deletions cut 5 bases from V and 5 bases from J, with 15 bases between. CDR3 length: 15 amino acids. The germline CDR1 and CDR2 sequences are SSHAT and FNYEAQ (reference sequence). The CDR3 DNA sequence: TGTGCCAGCAGCGCAACCGGGACACTAAATGAAAAACTGTTTTTT. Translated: CASSATGTLNEKLFF.

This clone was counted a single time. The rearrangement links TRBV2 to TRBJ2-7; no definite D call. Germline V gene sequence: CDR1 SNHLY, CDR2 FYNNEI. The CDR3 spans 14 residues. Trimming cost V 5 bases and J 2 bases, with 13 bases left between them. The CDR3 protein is CASSSDSTTYEQYF. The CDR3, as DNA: TGTGCCAGCAGTTCAGACTCCACCACCTACGAGCAGTACTTC.

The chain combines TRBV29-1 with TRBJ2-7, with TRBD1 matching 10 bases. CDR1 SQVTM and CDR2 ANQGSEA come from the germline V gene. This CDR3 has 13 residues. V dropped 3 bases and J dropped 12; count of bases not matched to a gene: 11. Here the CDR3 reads CSVEAGTGEPRYF. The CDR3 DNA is TGCAGCGTTGAGGCCGGGACAGGGGAACCACGGTACTTC.

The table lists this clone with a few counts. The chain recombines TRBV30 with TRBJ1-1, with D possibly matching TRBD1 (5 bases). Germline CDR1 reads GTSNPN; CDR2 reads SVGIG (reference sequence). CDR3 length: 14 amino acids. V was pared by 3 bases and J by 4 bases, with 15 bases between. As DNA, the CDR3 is TGTGCCTGGAGCCCCCTGACAGCCTCCACTGAAGCTTTCTTT. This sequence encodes CAWSPLTASTEAFF.

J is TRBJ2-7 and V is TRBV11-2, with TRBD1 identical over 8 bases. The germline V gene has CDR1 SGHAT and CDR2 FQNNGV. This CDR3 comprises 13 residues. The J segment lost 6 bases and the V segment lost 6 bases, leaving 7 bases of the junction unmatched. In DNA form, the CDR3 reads TGTGCCAGCAGTCAGACAGGGGTAGGCGAGCAGTACTTC. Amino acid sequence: CASSQTGVGEQYF.

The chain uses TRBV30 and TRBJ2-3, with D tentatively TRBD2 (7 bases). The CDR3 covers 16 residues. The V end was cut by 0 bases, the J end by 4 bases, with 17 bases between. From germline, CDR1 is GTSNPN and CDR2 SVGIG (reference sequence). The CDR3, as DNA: TGTGCCTGGAGTGTAGGGGGGGGGACCCCCGCAGATACGCAGTATTTT. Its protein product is CAWSVGGGTPADTQYF.

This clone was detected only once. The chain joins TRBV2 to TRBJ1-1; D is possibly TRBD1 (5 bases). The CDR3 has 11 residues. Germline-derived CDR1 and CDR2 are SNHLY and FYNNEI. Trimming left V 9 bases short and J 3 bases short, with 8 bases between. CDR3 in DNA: TGTGCCAGGACAGTAGACACTGAAGCTTTCTTT. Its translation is CARTVDTEAFF.